This TCR beta chain stems from a study of blood T cell repertoires in COVID-19. Sequencing used immunoSEQ multiplex PCR; TCRdb keeps in-frame clones, though not all of them. In the table there are under 250,000 clones, roughly four fifths of which are singletons. The V and J ends lost 4 bases and 8 bases, in that order; junction bases with no gene match: 10. Per germline, CDR1 LNHDA and CDR2 SQIVND (reference sequence). The CDR3 runs 14 residues. The material sequenced was peripheral blood. This receptor was identified in a woman aged 30 to 39 who had recovered from COVID-19. V is TRBV19 and J is TRBJ1-2; 7 nucleotides match TRBD1. As DNA, the CDR3 is TGTGCCAGTAGTAGTCGCGAGGGGGCAGAAGGCTACACCTTC. Amino acid sequence: CASSSREGAEGYTF.